This T cell receptor (beta chain) was observed in a study of blood T cell repertoires in COVID-19. Whole-study context: COVID-19 samples, acute and convalescent, were from the United States, Italy and Spain.

Germline V CDR1 and CDR2: MDHEN, SYDVKM. The CDR3 contains 15 residues. Unmatched junction bases numbered 6, after V lost 3 bases and J lost 5 bases. As originally analysed: The assay estimated nucleated cells by amplifying reference gene primers. Produced via immunoSEQ multiplex PCR; TCRdb's table is partial and in-frame only. The V and J calls and the clone size are those of that table, but D and trimming were determined from the DNA. The table has about 180,000 clones, approximately 83% seen once. The specimen was peripheral blood. V usage is TRBV28 and J usage is TRBJ2-3; the match to TRBD1 covers 9 bases. The sequence derives from a man aged 55 to 70 with acute or convalescent COVID-19. The CDR3 DNA sequence: TGTGCCAGCAGTTTGGGGGACAGGGTTGAAGATACGCAGTATTTT. Translated: CASSLGDRVEDTQYF.